This section outlines one TCR beta chain sequence together with its context. The record originates from a study of T-cell reconstitution after alpha-beta-depleted transplantation in children. TCRbeta library preparation incorporated unique molecular identifiers. TCRdb reprocessed the PCR reads with MiXCR, giving one entry per CDR3 protein. The repertoire includes under 300,000 distinct CDR3 sequences, about 9.6% of them detected once, and about 4.8% sits in the top ten. The specimen was PBMCs from the stem cell graft donor, collected from the stem cell graft. The sequence derives from a human donor who donated a stem cell graft to a child with SCID.

CDR3 amino acids: CSARAGGRDRYNQPQHF. The CDR3 DNA sequence: TGCAGTGCTAGAGCGGGCGGGAGGGATCGGTACAATCAGCCCCAGCATTTT. This chain connects TRBV20-1 to TRBJ1-5; D remains ambiguous. From germline, CDR1 is DFQATT and CDR2 SNEGSKA (reference sequence). The ends were cut back, 1 base at V and 3 bases at J, with 19 bases in the middle. CDR3 size: 17 residues.